The T cell receptor (beta chain) under discussion was sequenced for a study of cytomegalovirus exposure and HLA in healthy donors. A multiplex PCR was run with 60 Vbeta primers and 13 Jbeta primers. Produced via immunoSEQ multiplex PCR; TCRdb's table is partial and in-frame only. The sample carries 150,000 or so clones, 84% recorded once. Study outcomes and limitations: Association of a missense DCLRE1C variant with TCR beta V- and J-gene trimming was reported in a later analysis.

Comment on this clone: Its specificity is not known.

The sequenced material came from PBMCs. The sequence was collected from a man aged 25 to 40 in good health and CMV-seronegative.

The CDR3 nucleotides are TGCGCCAGCAGCTGGGGTGAGGGAGACGAGCAGTACTTC. Translated, it gives CASSWGEGDEQYF. V usage is TRBV4-3 and J usage is TRBJ2-7; the D gene is possibly TRBD2 (5 bases). This CDR3 spans 13 amino acids. V was trimmed by 5 bases and J by 5 bases, leaving 13 bases between them. The germline CDR1 and CDR2 sequences are LGHNA and YSLEER.